This T cell receptor (beta chain) was obtained from a study of blood T cells in healthy people across ages. In the study overall: The template switching approach captured approximately one barcoded beta molecule for every two T cells. Study-wide results and limits: Naive T cell percentage strongly correlated with TCR beta diversity. Older age coincided with a roughly linear decline in TCR beta diversity per million T cells.

Through a sample-barcoded 5' primer and a J-beta primer mix, a second PCR was run for roughly 7 to 11 cycles. In TCRdb, the 5' RACE reads were re-called with MiXCR into one record per CDR3 protein. The profile shows about 1.7 million distinct CDR3 sequences, 28% of them singletons. Total RNA was extracted at no less than 5.5 micrograms per sample. A note on this clonotype: Antigen unknown.

The receptor's source is a woman in her twenties or thirties in good health. The source material was blood.

The CDR3 here is CSAPDRGSTDTQYF. CDR3 nucleotide sequence: TGCAGTGCGCCGGACAGGGGGAGCACAGATACGCAGTATTTT. V is TRBV20-1 and J is TRBJ2-3, with 10 bases matching TRBD1. This CDR3 is built from 14 residues. Germline trimming cut 6 bases from V and 0 bases from J; bases unmatched to any gene: 3. Looked up from germline, CDR1 is DFQATT and CDR2 is SNEGSKA (reference sequence).